This T cell receptor (beta chain) was sequenced in a study of CD4 T cell repertoires in COVID-19. About the study: Other coronavirus spike proteins restimulated relabeled CFSE-low cells expanded with IL-2 for over 8 days. Study-wide findings and caveats: In SARS-CoV and/or HKU1 spike cultures, between roughly 6 and 27% of SARS-CoV-2 clonotypes reappeared. Sharing of several most expanded SARS-CoV-2-reactive clonotypes across memory subsets suggested intraclonal diversification.

The CDR3 totals 15 residues. V was pared by 3 bases and J by 4 bases, with 6 bases of the junction left unmatched. CDR1 is MNHNS and CDR2 is SASEGT in the germline V gene. Sequencing was done directly on freshly isolated, uncultured memory T cells. Generated by immunoSEQ multiplex PCR, the TCRdb table keeps only in-frame clones and is missing some. The table lists under 30,000 clones, about 93% of them singletons. For this clone: Its antigen is as yet unknown.

The sequence was collected from a human donor who had COVID-19. The specimen was circulating follicular helper CD4+ T cells (cTfh) from blood, collected before the COVID-19 pandemic. The chain employs TRBV6-1 and TRBJ2-1; 7 bases agree with TRBD2. CDR3 sequence reads: CASSEERDPYNEQFF. The CDR3 DNA is TGTGCCAGCAGTGAGGAGCGGGACCCATACAATGAGCAGTTCTTC.